This T cell receptor (beta chain) was observed in a study of shared clonotypes between healthy human individuals. CD8 cells regarded as naive lacked CD45RO, were positively chosen for CCR7, and omitted terminally differentiated effector memory CD45RA+ cells. All donors were healthy HIV-negative adults lacking recent acute infections or vaccinations. As processed by the authors: Filtering differed for immunoSEQ, which gave only junction sequences without quality scores. Using immunoSEQ multiplex PCR, the repertoire was profiled, and TCRdb retains in-frame clones only, with some absent. V, J and clone size are those of that table, while D and trimming were read from the DNA. Here the sample spans about 1,900,000 clones, about 95% being singletons. Germline CDR1 SEHNR, CDR2 FQNEAQ (reference sequence). The CDR3 consists of 15 residues. Germline trimming cut 1 base from V and 4 bases from J; bases unmatched to any gene: 4.

Findings and caveats of the study: Compared with clonotypes that all four donors shared, non-shared clonotypes had lower generation probabilities. It was the few donors that limited the genetic and exposure-history diversity represented.

Concerning this clone itself: The antigen is not known.

The receptor's source is a young man in good health. The chain couples TRBV7-9 to TRBJ2-7, with 10 bases matching TRBD2. Sequenced: naive CD8+ T cells sorted from blood. CDR3 sequence reads: CASSLGSGGVYEQYF. Here the CDR3 DNA reads TGTGCCAGCAGCTTAGGGAGCGGGGGGGTGTACGAGCAGTACTTC.